These 8 T cell receptor beta chains were sequenced from one sample in a study of PD-1 blockade in classical Hodgkin lymphoma. The protocol was immunoSEQ multiplex PCR, while the TCRdb copy is restricted to in-frame clones and leaves out a portion. The sample contains 20,000 to 25,000 clones, 90% of which appear only once. Time point reported: newly diagnosed, previously untreated cHL patient sample. Negative magnetic selection isolated CD4+ T cells from thawed PBMCs. The specimen was CD4+ T cells from blood. The receptor set was obtained from a human donor with classical Hodgkin lymphoma.

CDR3 sequence (DNA): TGCGCCAGCAGCGTCACTAGTAACACCGGGGAGCTGTTTTTT. It codes for CASSVTSNTGELFF. V gene TRBV5-1 combines with J gene TRBJ2-2; D is possibly TRBD2 (5 bases). The CDR3 length is 14 residues. CDR1 and CDR2 from the germline V gene are SGHRS and YFSETQ. Trimming took 4 bases from V and 2 from J, leaving 9 bases between them. The variable domain in full, completed from reference TRBV5-1 and TRBJ2-2, reads KAGVTQTPRYLIKTRGQQVTLSCSPISGHRSVSWYQQTPGQGLQFLFEYFSETQRNKGNFPGRFSGRQFSNSRSEMNVSTLELGDSALYLCASSVTSNTGELFFGEGSRLTVL.

This clone was seen just once. The rearrangement links TRBV29-1 to TRBJ2-7; 8 bases agree with TRBD1. J gave up 2 bases and V 3 bases, and 12 bases lay outside the gene matches. There are 16 residues in the CDR3. The germline CDR1 and CDR2 sequences are SQVTM and ANQGSEA. The CDR3 DNA is TGCAGCGTTGATGGGGTTTCCGGGACAGGAGCCTACGAGCAGTACTTC. Protein product: CSVDGVSGTGAYEQYF.

This sequence joins TRBV5-4 and TRBJ2-3; D is unclear. The germline V gene encodes CDR1 SGHNT and CDR2 YYREEE (reference sequence). The V end was cut by 0 bases, the J end by 0 bases, with 8 bases between. The CDR3 is 15 amino acids. CDR3 loop: CASSLGAVSTDTQYF. The CDR3 DNA sequence: TGTGCCAGCAGCTTGGGTGCGGTGAGCACAGATACGCAGTATTTT.

The CDR3 DNA sequence: TGTGCCAGCAGCTCCTACCCAGATACGCAGTATTTT. Amino acids: CASSSYPDTQYF. The chain links TRBV5-5 to TRBJ2-3, with D unresolved. The V and J ends lost 3 bases and 4 bases respectively, with 6 bases between them. This CDR3 has 12 amino acids. Germline CDR1 is SGHKS and CDR2 is YYEKEE (reference sequence).

The genes are TRBV27 and TRBJ1-2; the D gene is possibly TRBD1 (6 bases). The CDR3 length is 14 residues. In germline, CDR1 is MNHEY, CDR2 SMNVEV (reference sequence). V lost 3 bases and J 8 bases, leaving 16 bases between the germline ends. The CDR3 sequence is CASSFRDTGRGYTF. CDR3 in DNA: TGTGCCAGCAGTTTCCGGGACACTGGTCGAGGCTACACCTTC.

The V gene is TRBV5-5, the J gene TRBJ1-3; 7 nucleotides line up with TRBD1. Losses at the gene ends were 4 bases for V and 6 bases for J; bases not matched to a gene: 7. Per germline, CDR1 SGHKS and CDR2 YYEKEE (reference sequence). This CDR3 is built from 14 residues. The DNA of the CDR3 is TGTGCCAGCAGCCCGGGACAGATCACAAACACCATATATTTT. Its protein is CASSPGQITNTIYF.

The chain uses TRBV30 and TRBJ1-4; 8 bases fit TRBD1. The CDR3 runs 15 residues. After removal of 2 bases from V and 0 bases from J, the junction contained 2 bases not matched to a gene. Germline lookup yields CDR1 GTSNPN and CDR2 SVGIG (reference sequence). The CDR3 sequence is CAWSSQGATNEKLFF. As DNA, the CDR3 is TGTGCCTGGAGTTCACAGGGGGCAACTAATGAAAAACTGTTTTTT.

The V and J genes are TRBV6-6 and TRBJ1-3; D is possibly TRBD1 (6 bases). CDR3 size: 15 residues. Germline V gene lookup returns CDR1 MNHNY and CDR2 SVGAGI (reference sequence). V was clipped by 5 bases and J by 2 bases, with 13 bases between them. The CDR3 here is CASSVTGRPGNTIYF. CDR3 DNA: TGTGCCAGCAGTGTCACAGGGAGACCTGGAAACACCATATATTTT.